The 21 T cell receptor beta chains given below trace back to one sample, sequenced in a study of blood T cells in healthy people across ages (dated by TCRdb to 2015 to 2017). Libraries were constructed by 5' RACE. Instrument used: Illumina HiSeq 2500. A second PCR of roughly 6 to 11 cycles was performed with a sample-barcoded 5' primer and a J-beta primer mix. TCRdb trimmed public reads at Q25 via fastp, called clones via MiXCR and kept in-frame beta chains. Rows matching on CDR3 protein sequence are summarized as one entry with the most common DNA and genes. The sample contains 710,000 or so distinct CDR3 sequences, about 30% of them found a single time. About 16% of the sample comes from the top ten. Specimen: blood. The receptors here all came from a woman aged 80 or over in good health. Donor details come from another sample of the same person, matched by shared clones.

V and J are TRBV3-1 and TRBJ2-3; 9 positions match TRBD1. The CDR3 contains 16 residues. Germline trimming cut 10 bases from V and 4 bases from J; bases unmatched to any gene: 15. Germline assignment: CDR1 LGHDT and CDR2 YNNKEL (reference sequence). The CDR3 nucleotides are TGTGCCACCAGTGACGGGACCGGGACAGGGTCAGATACGCAGTATTTT. Its translation: CATSDGTGTGSDTQYF.

This clonotype was observed at least ten times. This chain connects TRBV20-1 to TRBJ2-3; tentative D call: TRBD2 (6 bases). This CDR3 comprises 13 residues. V lost 6 bases to trimming and J lost 2 bases, with 12 bases between them. Germline loops: CDR1 DFQATT, CDR2 SNEGSKA (reference sequence). The CDR3 is CSATGTHTDTQYF. In DNA, the CDR3 is TGCAGTGCCACCGGGACTCACACAGATACGCAGTATTTT.

This clonotype was seen a handful of times. A much larger clonotype is one base distant, so this may be a read error. The chain recombines TRBV20-1 with TRBJ1-4; 9 nucleotides match TRBD1. CDR3 length: 14 amino acids. Germline V lookup: CDR1 DFQATT, CDR2 SNEGSKA (reference sequence). DNA for the CDR3: TGCAGTGCTATACAGGGGGCGGCTAATGAAAAACGGTTTTTT. Translation: CSAIQGAANEKRFF.

This clonotype was seen more than once but under ten times. A much more abundant neighbour one base away suggests this may be a read error. This chain links TRBV3-1 with TRBJ2-5, with D tentatively TRBD2 (6 bases). V was shortened by 4 bases and J by 13 bases, with 19 bases between the two germline ends. This CDR3 is built from 13 residues. Per germline, CDR1 LGHDT and CDR2 YNNKEL (reference sequence). The CDR3 spells CASSLTSGVGRYF. DNA for the CDR3: TGTGCCAGCAGCCTTACTTCGGGGGTAGGTCGGTACTTC.

The J gene is TRBJ2-3, the V gene TRBV2, with D possibly matching TRBD1 (5 bases). The CDR3 is made up of 15 amino acids. Trimming shortened V by 1 base and J by 2 bases, and 10 bases separated the two germline ends. Germline assignment: CDR1 SNHLY and CDR2 FYNNEI. CDR3 in DNA: TGTGCCAGCAGTGAAGTAGGGGCAGTCACAGATACGCAGTATTTT. Protein sequence: CASSEVGAVTDTQYF.

This clonotype was detected a few times. This chain joins TRBV6-1 and TRBJ2-3; D call uncertain. The CDR3 sequence is 15 residues long. Germline V gene data show CDR1 as MNHNS and CDR2 as SASEGT. Deletions cut 0 bases from V and 2 bases from J, with 9 bases between. The CDR3 DNA reads as TGTGCCAGCAGTGAAGCCGGGTACCTCACAGATACGCAGTATTTT. Protein: CASSEAGYLTDTQYF.

CDR3 nucleotides: TGTGCCACCGGAGGGGGGTTAGCCAAAAACATTCAGTACTTC. It yields the protein CATGGGLAKNIQYF. The chain combines TRBV7-9 with TRBJ2-4, with D perhaps assigned TRBD1 or TRBD2 (6 bases each). V was clipped by 10 bases and J by 0 bases, with 13 bases between them. In germline, CDR1 is SEHNR, CDR2 FQNEAQ (reference sequence). The CDR3 runs 14 residues.

The chain combines TRBV20-1 with TRBJ2-3, with 8 bases lining up with TRBD2. V trimming: 6 bases; J trimming: 4 bases; junction bases outside the gene matches: 9. From germline, CDR1 is DFQATT and CDR2 SNEGSKA (reference sequence). This CDR3 has 14 residues. The CDR3 spells CSAPDGGAPDTQYF. The DNA for the CDR3 is TGCAGTGCCCCCGACGGGGGGGCCCCAGATACGCAGTATTTT.

This clonotype has at least ten counts. V and J are TRBV7-6 and TRBJ1-1; D is undetermined. Trimming stripped 6 bases from V and 1 base from J, with 12 bases between. The length of the CDR3 is 14 residues. Per the germline V gene, CDR1 is SGHVS and CDR2 is FNYEAQ. The CDR3 loop reads CASSLGEGNTEAFF. The CDR3 nucleotides read TGTGCCAGCAGTCTCGGGGAGGGGAACACTGAAGCTTTCTTT.

This clonotype came up a few times. This may be a read error: a much more frequent sequence differs by one nucleotide. This chain uses TRBV20-1 with TRBJ2-7, with D unclear. Germline-derived CDR1 and CDR2 are DFQATT and SNEGSKA (reference sequence). There are 14 residues in the CDR3. V lost 1 base to trimming and J lost 7 bases, with 17 bases between them. The CDR3 sequence is CSARATLRKDEQYF. The DNA of the CDR3 is TGCAGTGCTAGAGCTACCCTCCGGAAGGATGAGCAGTACTTC.

This clonotype came up once. A much larger clone lies one base from this, so it may be a read error. CDR3 bases: TGCAGTGCTCGAACCTCCCCCGGGGGGGGCCAAGAGACCCAGTACTTC. Translating gives CSARTSPGGGQETQYF. The genes are TRBV20-1 and TRBJ2-5; 8 positions match TRBD2. Per the germline V gene, CDR1 is DFQATT and CDR2 is SNEGSKA (reference sequence). Trimming removed 5 bases from V and 1 base from J; junction bases left unmatched: 12. This CDR3 has 16 residues.

This clonotype was seen many times. The J gene is TRBJ2-7, the V gene TRBV7-2; D is undetermined. The CDR3 spans 14 residues. V lost 1 base and J 6 bases, leaving 13 bases between the germline ends. The V gene's germline CDR1 is SGHTA and CDR2 FQGNSA. The CDR3 DNA sequence: TGTGCCAGCAGCTTAGAAGGGCCTGGCCGCGAGCAGTACTTC. The encoded protein is CASSLEGPGREQYF.

The V call is TRBV7-2, the J call TRBJ1-2; maybe TRBD1 (6 bases). The CDR3 extends over 13 amino acids. Between the trimmed V and J ends, which lost 1 base and 13 bases, there was a span of 16 bases. Germline V lookup: CDR1 SGHTA, CDR2 FQGNSA. The DNA of the CDR3 is TGTGCCAGCAGCTTAGAAGCGTCGGGGGCAGGCACCTTC. This gives the protein CASSLEASGAGTF.

There are many counts of this clonotype. The V gene is TRBV7-2, the J gene TRBJ2-3; D ambiguous. CDR1 and CDR2 (germline): SGHTA, FQGNSA. The V end lost 1 base, the J end lost 10 bases, and 15 bases lay between the germline ends. This CDR3 is built from 14 residues. The CDR3 here is CASSLDTSGASQYF. The CDR3 DNA follows: TGTGCCAGCAGCTTAGATACCAGTGGAGCCTCGCAGTATTTT.

As to this clonotype: Just one base apart from a much larger clone, this may be a read error. The chain is built from TRBV4-2 and TRBJ2-1; 8 positions agree with TRBD2. The CDR3 is made up of 13 amino acids. Germline V gene sequence: CDR1 LGHNA, CDR2 YNFKEQ. V was clipped by 10 bases and J by 6 bases; unmatched bases: 8. CDR3 nucleotide sequence: TGTGCCAACTCCGGGGGGGAAGGCAATGAGCAGTTCTTC. Translation: CANSGGEGNEQFF.

The CDR3 here is CASSRNSGGGPNNEQFF. CDR3 nucleotides: TGTGCCAGCAGCCGGAATAGCGGGGGAGGACCAAACAATGAGCAGTTCTTC. This chain joins TRBV7-2 and TRBJ2-1; 9 nucleotides line up with TRBD2. Germline trimming cut 5 bases from V and 5 bases from J; bases unmatched to any gene: 13. The CDR3 extends over 17 amino acids. Germline CDR1 and CDR2: SGHTA and FQGNSA.

This clonotype was recorded many times. Here the CDR3 reads CASSHLQELAKNIQYF. DNA for the CDR3: TGTGCCAGCAGCCATTTACAGGAGCTAGCCAAAAACATTCAGTACTTC. The chain has TRBV7-9 and TRBJ2-4, with D possibly matching TRBD1 (5 bases). The CDR3 runs 16 residues. Per germline, CDR1 SEHNR and CDR2 FQNEAQ (reference sequence). The V gene lost 5 bases and the J gene lost 0 bases, with 14 bases spanning the gap.

This clonotype was recorded a few times. This chain links TRBV20-1 with TRBJ1-2; 8 bases are shared with TRBD1. Germline V gene sequence: CDR1 DFQATT, CDR2 SNEGSKA (reference sequence). This CDR3 contains 13 residues. Unmatched junction bases numbered 6, after V lost 3 bases and J lost 6 bases. DNA for the CDR3: TGCAGTGCTAGCCCCAACAGGGGGGATGGCTACACCTTC. Translation: CSASPNRGDGYTF.

The chain employs TRBV7-2 and TRBJ2-3; TRBD1 might be the D (5 bases). The germline CDR1 and CDR2 sequences are SGHTA and FQGNSA. V shed 1 base and J shed 1 base, with 15 bases lying between them. CDR3 length: 17 residues. The CDR3 region is CASSLVVGRQGTDTQYF. For the CDR3, the DNA is TGTGCCAGCAGCTTAGTTGTGGGGCGGCAGGGCACAGATACGCAGTATTTT.

Many counts were recorded for this clonotype. This chain connects TRBV6-5 to TRBJ2-7; TRBD2 aligns across 13 bases. Per germline, CDR1 MNHEY and CDR2 SVGAGI. The CDR3 totals 17 residues. V was pared by 2 bases and J by 7 bases, with 11 bases of the junction left unmatched. This CDR3 reads CASSYKTPGLAGREQYF. CDR3 sequence (DNA): TGTGCCAGCAGTTACAAGACACCGGGACTAGCGGGGAGGGAGCAGTACTTC.

This clonotype has ten or more counts. The chain joins TRBV6-2 or TRBV6-3 to TRBJ2-1, with TRBD1 matching over 12 bases. V trimming: 4 bases; J trimming: 2 bases; junction bases outside the gene matches: 12. CDR1 and CDR2 (germline): MNHEY, SVGEGT. The CDR3 totals 19 residues. This chain's CDR3 is CASSCPTGQGAITYNEQFF. The CDR3 DNA sequence: TGTGCCAGCAGTTGCCCCACGGGACAGGGGGCAATCACCTACAATGAGCAGTTCTTC.